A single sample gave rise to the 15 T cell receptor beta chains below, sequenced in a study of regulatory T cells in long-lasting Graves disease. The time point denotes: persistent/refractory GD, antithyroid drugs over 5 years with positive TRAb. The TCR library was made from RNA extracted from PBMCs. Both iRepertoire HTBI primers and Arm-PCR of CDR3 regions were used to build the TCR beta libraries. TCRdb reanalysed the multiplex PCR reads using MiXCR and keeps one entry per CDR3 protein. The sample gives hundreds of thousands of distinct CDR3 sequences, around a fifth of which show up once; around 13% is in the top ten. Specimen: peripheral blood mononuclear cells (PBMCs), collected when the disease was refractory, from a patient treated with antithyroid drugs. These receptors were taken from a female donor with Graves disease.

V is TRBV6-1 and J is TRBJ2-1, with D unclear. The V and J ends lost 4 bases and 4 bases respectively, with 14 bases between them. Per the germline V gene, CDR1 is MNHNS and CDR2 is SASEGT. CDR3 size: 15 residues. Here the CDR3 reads CASSGSGQTYNEQFF. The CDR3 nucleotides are TGTGCCAGCAGTGGGTCCGGGCAAACTTACAATGAGCAGTTCTTC.

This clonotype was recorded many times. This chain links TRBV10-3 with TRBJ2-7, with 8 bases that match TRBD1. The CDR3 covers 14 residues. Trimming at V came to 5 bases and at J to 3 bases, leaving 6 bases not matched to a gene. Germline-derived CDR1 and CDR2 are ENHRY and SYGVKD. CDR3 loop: CAISPGQAGYEQYF. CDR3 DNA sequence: TGTGCCATCAGTCCGGGACAGGCAGGCTACGAGCAGTACTTC.

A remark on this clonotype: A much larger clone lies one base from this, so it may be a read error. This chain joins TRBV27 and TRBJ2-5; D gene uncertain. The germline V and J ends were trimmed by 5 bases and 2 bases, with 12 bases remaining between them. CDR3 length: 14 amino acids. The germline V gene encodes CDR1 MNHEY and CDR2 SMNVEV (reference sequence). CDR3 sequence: CASSDIGRQETQYF. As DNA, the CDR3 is TGTGCCAGCAGTGATATAGGTCGGCAAGAGACCCAGTACTTC.

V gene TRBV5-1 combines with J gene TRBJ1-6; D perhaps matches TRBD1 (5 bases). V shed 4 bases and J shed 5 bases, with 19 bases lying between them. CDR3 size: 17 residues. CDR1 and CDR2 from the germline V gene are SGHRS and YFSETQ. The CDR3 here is CASSRAGTLVDNSPLHF. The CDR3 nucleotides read TGCGCCAGCAGCCGGGCCGGGACCCTCGTCGATAATTCACCCCTCCACTTT.

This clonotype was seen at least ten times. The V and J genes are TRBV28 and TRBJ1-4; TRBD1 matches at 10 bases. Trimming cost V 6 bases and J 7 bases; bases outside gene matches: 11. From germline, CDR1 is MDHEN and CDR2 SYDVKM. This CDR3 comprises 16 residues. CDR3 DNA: TGTGCCAGCAGCACGACCCTGGGGACAGGGGTTGAAAAACTGTTTTTT. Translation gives CASSTTLGTGVEKLFF.

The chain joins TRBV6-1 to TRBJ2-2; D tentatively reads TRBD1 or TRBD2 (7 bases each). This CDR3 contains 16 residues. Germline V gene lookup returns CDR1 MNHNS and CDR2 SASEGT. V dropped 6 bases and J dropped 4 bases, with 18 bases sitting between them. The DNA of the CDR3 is TGTGCCAGCAGACCACGCCAGGGGGGGGGCACCGGGGAGCTGTTTTTT. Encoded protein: CASRPRQGGGTGELFF.

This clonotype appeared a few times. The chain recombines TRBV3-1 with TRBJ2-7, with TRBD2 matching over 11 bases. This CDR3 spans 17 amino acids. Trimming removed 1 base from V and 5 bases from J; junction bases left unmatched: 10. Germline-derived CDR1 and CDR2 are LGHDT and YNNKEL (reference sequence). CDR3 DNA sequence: TGTGCCAGCAGCCAAGTTAATATAGCGGGAGGGCCCGACGAGCAGTACTTC. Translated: CASSQVNIAGGPDEQYF.

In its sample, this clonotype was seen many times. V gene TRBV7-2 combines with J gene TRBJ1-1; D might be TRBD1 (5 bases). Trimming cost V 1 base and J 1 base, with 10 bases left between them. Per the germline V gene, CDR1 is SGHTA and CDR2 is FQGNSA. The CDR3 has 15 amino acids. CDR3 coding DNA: TGTGCCAGCAGCTTAGGGGCGGGGCGGAACACTGAAGCTTTCTTT. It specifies CASSLGAGRNTEAFF.

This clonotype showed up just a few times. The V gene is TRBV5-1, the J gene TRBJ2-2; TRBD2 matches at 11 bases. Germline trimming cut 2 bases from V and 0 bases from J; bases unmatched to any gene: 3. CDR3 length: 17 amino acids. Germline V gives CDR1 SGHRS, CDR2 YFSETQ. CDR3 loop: CASSLVAGGPNTGELFF. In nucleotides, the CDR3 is TGCGCCAGCAGCTTAGTAGCGGGAGGGCCGAACACCGGGGAGCTGTTTTTT.

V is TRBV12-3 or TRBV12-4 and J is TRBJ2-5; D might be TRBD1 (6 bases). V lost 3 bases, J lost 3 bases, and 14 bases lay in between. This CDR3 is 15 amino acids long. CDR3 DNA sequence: TGTGCCAGCAGTTTTAGCATCAGGGGCAAAGAGACCCAGTACTTC. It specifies CASSFSIRGKETQYF.

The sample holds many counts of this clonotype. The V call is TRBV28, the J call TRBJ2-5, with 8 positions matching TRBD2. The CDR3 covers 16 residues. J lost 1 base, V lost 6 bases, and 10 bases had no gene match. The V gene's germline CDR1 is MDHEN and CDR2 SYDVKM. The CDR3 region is CASSRTSGLTQETQYF. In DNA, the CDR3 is TGTGCCAGCAGCCGTACTAGCGGTCTTACCCAAGAGACCCAGTACTTC.

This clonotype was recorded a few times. The CDR3 DNA reads TGCGCCAGCAGCCAAGAGGGATCGGGGGGTTGGTACGAGCAGTACTTC. It is translated as CASSQEGSGGWYEQYF. The chain combines TRBV4-3 with TRBJ2-7, with 7 positions matching TRBD2. After removal of 0 bases from V and 4 bases from J, the junction contained 9 bases not matched to a gene. CDR1 is LGHNA and CDR2 is YSLEER in the germline V gene. The CDR3 spans 16 residues.

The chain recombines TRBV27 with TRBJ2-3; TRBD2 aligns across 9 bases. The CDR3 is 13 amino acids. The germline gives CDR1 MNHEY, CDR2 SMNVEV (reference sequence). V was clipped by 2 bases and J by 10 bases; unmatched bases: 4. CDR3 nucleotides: TGTGCCAGCAGTTTAACTAGCGGGTTGGCGCAGTATTTT. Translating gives CASSLTSGLAQYF.

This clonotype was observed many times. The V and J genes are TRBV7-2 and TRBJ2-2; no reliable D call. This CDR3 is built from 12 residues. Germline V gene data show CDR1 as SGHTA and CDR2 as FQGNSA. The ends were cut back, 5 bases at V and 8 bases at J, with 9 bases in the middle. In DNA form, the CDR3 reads TGTGCCAGCAGCCTAAGCATAGGGGAGCTGTTTTTT. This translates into CASSLSIGELFF.

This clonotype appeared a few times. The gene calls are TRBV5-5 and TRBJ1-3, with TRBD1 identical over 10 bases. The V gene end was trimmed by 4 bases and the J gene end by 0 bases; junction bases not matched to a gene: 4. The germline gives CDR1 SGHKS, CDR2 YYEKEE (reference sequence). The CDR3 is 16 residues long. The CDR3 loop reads CASSPGQGTSGNTIYF. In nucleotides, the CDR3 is TGTGCCAGCAGCCCGGGACAGGGGACCTCTGGAAACACCATATATTTT.